The rows below give T cell receptor beta chains drawn from one sample of a study of CDR3 diversity in severe acne. TCRdb processed the PCR reads anew with MiXCR; each CDR3 protein has one entry. Among approximately 90,000 distinct CDR3 sequences listed, 45% to 50% were seen once. The specimen was blood. The receptors were sampled from a male donor in good health, serving as a control. Each CDR3 is given with its conserved first and last residue. Each record gives: clone size, V gene, D gene, J gene, CDR3 protein, CDR3 DNA. The D gene is left open where the match is weak. Only some rows state a clone size, as once, few, many or a class for expanded clones.

many	TRBV7-9	NA	TRBJ1-1	CASSLATVQAFF	TGTGCCAGCAGCTTAGCGACAGTCCAAGCTTTCTTT
NA	TRBV25-1	NA	TRBJ1-2	CASSDYNLFGYTF	TGTGCCAGCAGTGACTACAATCTCTTTGGCTACACCTTC
once	TRBV19	NA	TRBJ1-5	CATSSGANQPQHF	TGTGCCACCTCCTCGGGGGCAAATCAGCCCCAGCATTTT
NA	TRBV7-9	NA	TRBJ1-3	CASSLSGNTIYF	TGTGCCAGCAGCTTGTCTGGAAACACCATATATTTT
NA	TRBV5-5	NA	TRBJ2-3	CASSLAVLSTDTQYF	TGTGCCAGCAGCTTGGCGGTCTTAAGCACAGATACGCAGTATTTT
many	TRBV7-9	TRBD1	TRBJ1-4	CASSRPTGTDNEKLFF	TGTGCCAGCAGCCGCCCTACCGGGACAGACAATGAAAAACTGTTTTTT
NA	TRBV20-1	NA	TRBJ1-5	CSAGTGHSNQPQHF	TGCAGTGCTGGGACGGGTCATAGCAATCAGCCCCAGCATTTT
NA	TRBV10-3	TRBD2	TRBJ2-7	CAIRSGTSGSMNEQYF	TGTGCCATCCGCTCCGGGACTAGCGGGAGTATGAACGAGCAGTACTTC
NA	TRBV9	TRBD2	TRBJ2-7	CASSVEASGRAYEQYF	TGTGCCAGCAGCGTGGAGGCTAGCGGGCGGGCCTACGAGCAGTACTTC
many	TRBV5-1	TRBD2	TRBJ2-1	CASSQTSGFYNEQFF	TGCGCCAGCAGTCAGACTAGCGGATTCTACAATGAGCAGTTCTTC
many	TRBV19	TRBD1	TRBJ1-5	CASRGTVYSNQPQHF	TGTGCCAGTAGGGGGACAGTTTATAGCAATCAGCCCCAGCATTTT
NA	TRBV7-8	NA	TRBJ1-2	CASSLETDGYTF	TGTGCCAGCAGCTTAGAGACGGATGGCTACACCTTC
many	TRBV11-1	NA	TRBJ2-7	CASTGPGYEQYF	TGTGCCAGCACGGGACCCGGCTACGAGCAGTACTTC
many	TRBV6-1	TRBD2	TRBJ2-3	CASGGRVGDTQYF	TGTGCCAGCGGAGGGAGGGTGGGAGATACGCAGTATTTT
few	TRBV10-3	NA	TRBJ1-4	CAISESEALNEKLFF	TGTGCCATCAGTGAGTCGGAGGCGCTTAATGAAAAACTGTTTTTT
NA	TRBV10-3	NA	TRBJ2-5	CAIGNSGASVKETQYF	TGTGCCATTGGTAATTCCGGGGCTAGCGTCAAAGAGACCCAGTACTTC
many	TRBV11-2	NA	TRBJ2-3	CASSPGAGPDTQYF	TGTGCCAGCAGTCCAGGGGCGGGGCCAGATACGCAGTATTTT
many	TRBV5-1	TRBD2	TRBJ2-7	CASSQAESGGAYEQYF	TGCGCCAGCAGCCAAGCGGAATCGGGGGGAGCCTACGAGCAGTACTTC
NA	TRBV3-1	TRBD2	TRBJ2-3	CASSQWASGGTSTDTQYF	TGTGCCAGCAGCCAATGGGCTAGCGGGGGGACTAGCACAGATACGCAGTATTTT
medium-sized	TRBV7-3	NA	TRBJ1-2	CASSKDSSHGYTF	TGTGCCAGCAGCAAAGACTCATCCCATGGCTACACCTTC
NA	TRBV7-4	NA	TRBJ2-7	CASAAVSYEQYF	TGTGCCAGCGCGGCAGTCTCCTACGAGCAGTACTTC
NA	TRBV28	NA	TRBJ1-1	CASSARGNTEAFF	TGTGCCAGCAGTGCGAGGGGGAACACTGAAGCTTTCTTT
many	TRBV5-1	TRBD2	TRBJ2-1	CASSLFDAGGGNEQFF	TGCGCCAGCAGCTTGTTCGATGCGGGAGGGGGCAATGAGCAGTTCTTC
NA	TRBV25-1	TRBD1	TRBJ2-7	CASRFFGQGSSYEQYF	TGTGCCAGCAGGTTCTTTGGACAGGGGAGCTCCTACGAGCAGTACTTC
NA	TRBV19	TRBD2	TRBJ2-2	CASSMLGGRVDTGELFF	TGTGCCAGTAGTATGCTTGGCGGGAGAGTCGACACCGGGGAGCTGTTTTTT
many	TRBV6-4	NA	TRBJ2-2	CASSDDGATGELFF	TGTGCCAGCAGTGACGATGGGGCAACCGGGGAGCTGTTTTTT
many	TRBV9	TRBD1	TRBJ1-2	CASSVLSTGNYGYTF	TGTGCCAGCAGCGTTCTCTCGACAGGGAACTATGGCTACACCTTC
NA	TRBV20-1	TRBD1	TRBJ2-6	CSARDGDRPGANVLTF	TGCAGTGCTAGAGATGGGGACAGGCCTGGGGCCAACGTCCTGACTTTC
NA	TRBV13	NA	TRBJ1-1	CASSPRLAGLVTEAFF	TGTGCCAGCAGCCCCCGTTTAGCAGGGCTTGTCACTGAAGCTTTCTTT
NA	TRBV20-1	NA	TRBJ2-7	CSASNGMISYEQYF	TGCAGTGCTAGCAACGGGATGATTTCCTACGAGCAGTACTTC
NA	TRBV6-2/TRBV6-3	TRBD1	TRBJ1-6	CANSYRTGYNSPLHF	TGTGCCAACAGTTACAGGACAGGCTATAATTCACCCCTCCACTTT
NA	TRBV7-9	TRBD2	TRBJ2-7	CASSQREAYEQYF	TGCGCCAGCAGCCAGCGGGAGGCCTACGAGCAGTACTTC
medium-sized	TRBV15	NA	TRBJ1-5	CATSRGREGQPQHF	TGTGCCACCAGCAGGGGACGGGAGGGACAGCCCCAGCATTTT
NA	TRBV15	TRBD1	TRBJ1-2	CASSSGTGLYGYTF	TGTGCCAGCAGCTCCGGGACAGGGCTCTATGGCTACACCTTC
NA	TRBV6-4	TRBD1	TRBJ2-3	CASSDAGQGWTDTQYF	TGTGCCAGCAGTGACGCGGGACAGGGCTGGACAGATACGCAGTATTTT
many	TRBV4-2	NA	TRBJ2-2	CASSQAIGVTGELFF	TGTGCCAGCAGCCAAGCCATAGGGGTCACCGGGGAGCTGTTTTTT
NA	TRBV2	TRBD2	TRBJ2-5	CASSEVAGELETQYF	TGTGCCAGCAGTGAGGTTGCGGGAGAGCTTGAGACCCAGTACTTC
many	TRBV25-1	NA	TRBJ1-4	CASSESGATEKLFF	TGTGCCAGCAGTGAATCAGGGGCCACAGAAAAACTGTTTTTT
NA	TRBV15	TRBD1	TRBJ2-7	CATSREDRVGQYF	TGTGCCACCAGCAGAGAGGACAGGGTGGGCCAGTACTTC
once	TRBV7-6	TRBD1	TRBJ2-2	CASSLYPGTEPTGELFF	TGTGCCAGCAGCTTGTACCCCGGGACAGAACCTACCGGGGAGCTGTTTTTT
many	TRBV15	NA	TRBJ1-1	CATSGQGLGTEAFF	TGTGCCACCAGCGGCCAGGGGTTGGGCACTGAAGCTTTCTTT
NA	TRBV7-9	NA	TRBJ2-5	CASSSQGGETQYF	TGTGCCAGCAGCTCGCAGGGGGGGGAGACCCAGTACTTC
NA	TRBV7-2	NA	TRBJ1-1	CASSFGQLNTEAFF	TGTGCCAGCAGCTTCGGACAGTTAAACACTGAAGCTTTCTTT
many	TRBV5-1	NA	TRBJ2-3	CASSVVTEHRDTQYF	TGCGCCAGCAGTGTCGTAACTGAACATCGCGATACGCAGTATTTT
many	TRBV5-6	NA	TRBJ1-5	CASEKGGQDPQQPQHF	TGTGCCAGCGAAAAGGGGGGGCAGGACCCCCAGCAGCCCCAGCATTTT
many	TRBV10-2	TRBD1	TRBJ1-2	CASRPGQGYYGYTF	TGCGCCAGCCGGCCGGGACAGGGTTACTATGGCTACACCTTC
NA	TRBV7-3	TRBD1	TRBJ2-7	CASATRGQGLPYEQYF	TGTGCCAGCGCCACCCGGGGACAGGGACTCCCCTACGAGCAGTACTTC
NA	TRBV2	NA	TRBJ1-1	CASSPPENTEAFF	TGTGCCAGCAGTCCCCCGGAGAACACTGAAGCTTTCTTT